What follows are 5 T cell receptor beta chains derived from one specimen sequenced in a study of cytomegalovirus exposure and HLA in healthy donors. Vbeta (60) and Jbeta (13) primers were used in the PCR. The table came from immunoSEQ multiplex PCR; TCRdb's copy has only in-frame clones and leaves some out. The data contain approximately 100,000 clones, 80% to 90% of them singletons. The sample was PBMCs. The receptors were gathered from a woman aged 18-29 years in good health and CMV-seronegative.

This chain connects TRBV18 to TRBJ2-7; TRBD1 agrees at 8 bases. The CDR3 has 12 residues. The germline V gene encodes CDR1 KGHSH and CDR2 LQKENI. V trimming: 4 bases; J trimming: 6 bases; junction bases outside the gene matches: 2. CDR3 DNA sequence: TGTGCCAGCTCACACACAGGGGGCGAGCAGTACTTC. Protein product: CASSHTGGEQYF.

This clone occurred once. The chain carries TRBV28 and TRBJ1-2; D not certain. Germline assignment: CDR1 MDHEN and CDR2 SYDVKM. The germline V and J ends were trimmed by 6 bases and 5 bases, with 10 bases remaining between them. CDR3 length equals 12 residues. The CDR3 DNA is TGTGCCAGCAGCTCACTGCGGTATGGCTACACCTTC. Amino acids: CASSSLRYGYTF.

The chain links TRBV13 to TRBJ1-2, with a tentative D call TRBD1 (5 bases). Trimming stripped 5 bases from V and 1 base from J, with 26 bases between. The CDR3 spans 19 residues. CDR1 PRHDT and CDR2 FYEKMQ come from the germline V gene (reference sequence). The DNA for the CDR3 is TGTGCCAGCAGCCCATCGACGGGGGGTGATGTCGGTAATAACTATGGCTACACCTTC. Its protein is CASSPSTGGDVGNNYGYTF.

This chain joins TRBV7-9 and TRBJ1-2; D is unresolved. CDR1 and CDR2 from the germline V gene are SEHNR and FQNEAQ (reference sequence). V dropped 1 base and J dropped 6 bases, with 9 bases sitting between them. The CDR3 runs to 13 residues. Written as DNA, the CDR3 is TGTGCCAGCAGCTTAGGAGCCTTAGATGGCTACACCTTC. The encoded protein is CASSLGALDGYTF.

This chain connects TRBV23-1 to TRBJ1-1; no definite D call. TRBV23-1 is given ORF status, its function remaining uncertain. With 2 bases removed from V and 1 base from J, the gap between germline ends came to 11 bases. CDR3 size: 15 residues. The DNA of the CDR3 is TGCGCCAGCAGTCAACGCGTCAGGAAGAACACTGAAGCTTTCTTT. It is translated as CASSQRVRKNTEAFF.